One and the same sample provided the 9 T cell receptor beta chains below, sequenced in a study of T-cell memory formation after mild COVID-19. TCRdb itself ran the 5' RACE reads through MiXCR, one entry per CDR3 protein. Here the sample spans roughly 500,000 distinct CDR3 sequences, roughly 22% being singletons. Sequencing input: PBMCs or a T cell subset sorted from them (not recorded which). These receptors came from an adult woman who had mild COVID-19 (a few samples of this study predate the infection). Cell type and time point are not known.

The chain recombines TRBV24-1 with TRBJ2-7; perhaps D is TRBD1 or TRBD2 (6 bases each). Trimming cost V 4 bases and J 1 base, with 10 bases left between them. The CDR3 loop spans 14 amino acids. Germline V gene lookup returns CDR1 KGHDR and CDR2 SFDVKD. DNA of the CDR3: TGTGCCACCAGTGAACCGGGGGCATCCTACGAGCAGTACTTC. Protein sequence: CATSEPGASYEQYF.

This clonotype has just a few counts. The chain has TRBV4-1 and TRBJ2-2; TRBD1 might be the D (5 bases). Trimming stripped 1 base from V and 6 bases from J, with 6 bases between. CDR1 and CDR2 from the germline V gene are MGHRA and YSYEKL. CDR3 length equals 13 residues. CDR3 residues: CASSQATAGELFF. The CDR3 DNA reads TGCGCCAGCAGCCAAGCGACAGCCGGGGAGCTGTTTTTT.

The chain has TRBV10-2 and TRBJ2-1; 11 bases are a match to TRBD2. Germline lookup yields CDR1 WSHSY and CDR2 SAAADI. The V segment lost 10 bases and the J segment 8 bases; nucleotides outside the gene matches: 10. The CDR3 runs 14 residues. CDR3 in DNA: TGCGCCACCAGCCTAGCGGGAGGATCAGATGAGCAGTTCTTC. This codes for CATSLAGGSDEQFF.

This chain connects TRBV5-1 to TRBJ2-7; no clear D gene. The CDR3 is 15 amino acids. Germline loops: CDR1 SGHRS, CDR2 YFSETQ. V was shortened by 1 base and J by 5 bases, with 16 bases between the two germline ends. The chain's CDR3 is CASSLMSRGLDEQYF. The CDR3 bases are TGCGCCAGCAGCTTGATGTCAAGAGGATTGGACGAGCAGTACTTC.

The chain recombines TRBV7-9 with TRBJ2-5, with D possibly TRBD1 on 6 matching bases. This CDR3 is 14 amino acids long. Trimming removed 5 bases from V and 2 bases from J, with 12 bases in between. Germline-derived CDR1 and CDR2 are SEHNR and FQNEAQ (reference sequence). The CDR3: CASSISRGQETQYF. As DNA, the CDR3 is TGTGCCAGCAGCATCAGCAGGGGTCAAGAGACCCAGTACTTC. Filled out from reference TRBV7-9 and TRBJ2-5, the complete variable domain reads DTGVSQNPRHKITKRGQNVTFRCDPISEHNRLYWYRQTLGQGPEFLTYFQNEAQLEKSRLLSDRFSAERPKGSFSTLEIQRTEQGDSAMYLCASSISRGQETQYFGPGTRLLVL.

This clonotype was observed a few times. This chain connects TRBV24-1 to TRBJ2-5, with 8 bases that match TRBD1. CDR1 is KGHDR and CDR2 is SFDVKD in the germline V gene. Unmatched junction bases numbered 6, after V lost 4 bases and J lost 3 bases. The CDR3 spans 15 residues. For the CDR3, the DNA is TGTGCCACCAGTGACCCCGGGACAGGTGAAGAGACCCAGTACTTC. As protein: CATSDPGTGEETQYF.

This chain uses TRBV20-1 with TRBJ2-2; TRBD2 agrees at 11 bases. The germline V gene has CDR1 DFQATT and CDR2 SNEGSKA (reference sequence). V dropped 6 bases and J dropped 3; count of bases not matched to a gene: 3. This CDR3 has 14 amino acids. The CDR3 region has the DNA TGCAGTGCGACTAGCGGGACCGACACCGGGGAGCTGTTTTTT. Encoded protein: CSATSGTDTGELFF.

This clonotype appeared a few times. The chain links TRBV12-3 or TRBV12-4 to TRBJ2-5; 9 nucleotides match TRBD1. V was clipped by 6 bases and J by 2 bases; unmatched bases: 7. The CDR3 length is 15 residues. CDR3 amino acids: CASRTGQGIQETQYF. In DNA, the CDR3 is TGTGCCAGCAGAACCGGACAGGGGATTCAAGAGACCCAGTACTTC.

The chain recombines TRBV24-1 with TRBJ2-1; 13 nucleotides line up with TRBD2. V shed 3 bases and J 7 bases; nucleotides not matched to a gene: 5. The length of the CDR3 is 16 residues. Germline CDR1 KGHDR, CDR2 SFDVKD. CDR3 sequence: CATSDTSGRARNEQFF. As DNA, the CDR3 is TGTGCCACCAGTGATACTAGCGGGAGGGCCCGAAATGAGCAGTTCTTC.